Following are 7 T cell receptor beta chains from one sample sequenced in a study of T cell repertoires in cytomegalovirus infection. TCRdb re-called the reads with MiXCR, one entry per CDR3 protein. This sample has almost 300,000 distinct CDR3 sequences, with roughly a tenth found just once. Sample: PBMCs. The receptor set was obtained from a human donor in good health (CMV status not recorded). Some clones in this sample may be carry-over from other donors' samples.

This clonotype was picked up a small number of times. The CDR3 DNA reads TGCAGTGCTAGAGGAGGGGGGGGGACAGCTGCAACTAATGAAAAACTGTTTTTT. Protein: CSARGGGGTAATNEKLFF. The rearrangement uses TRBV20-1 and TRBJ1-4; 7 bases line up with TRBD1. The CDR3 length is 18 residues. Germline V gives CDR1 DFQATT, CDR2 SNEGSKA (reference sequence). With 1 base clipped from V and 0 bases from J, the junction kept 11 bases outside the gene matches.

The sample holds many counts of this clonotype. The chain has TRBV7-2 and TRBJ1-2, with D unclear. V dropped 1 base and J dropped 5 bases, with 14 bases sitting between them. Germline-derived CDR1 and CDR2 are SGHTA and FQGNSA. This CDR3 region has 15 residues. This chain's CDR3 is CASSLVSPGGYGYTF. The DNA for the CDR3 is TGTGCCAGCAGCTTAGTTAGCCCGGGTGGGTATGGCTACACCTTC.

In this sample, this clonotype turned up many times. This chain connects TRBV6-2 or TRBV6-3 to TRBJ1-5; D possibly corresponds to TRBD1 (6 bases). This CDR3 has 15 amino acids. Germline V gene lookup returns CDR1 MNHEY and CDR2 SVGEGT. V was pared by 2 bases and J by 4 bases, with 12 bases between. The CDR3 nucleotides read TGTGCCAGCAGTTACCGGGCAGGGGTTAATCAGCCCCAGCATTTT. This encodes CASSYRAGVNQPQHF.

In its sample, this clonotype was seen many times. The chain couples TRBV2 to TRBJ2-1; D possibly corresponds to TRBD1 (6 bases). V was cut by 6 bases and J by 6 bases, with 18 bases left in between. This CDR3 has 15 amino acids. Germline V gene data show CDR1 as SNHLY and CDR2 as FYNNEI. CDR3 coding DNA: TGTGCCAGCAGCCGCGCCAGGACAGACACCAATGAGCAGTTCTTC. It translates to CASSRARTDTNEQFF.

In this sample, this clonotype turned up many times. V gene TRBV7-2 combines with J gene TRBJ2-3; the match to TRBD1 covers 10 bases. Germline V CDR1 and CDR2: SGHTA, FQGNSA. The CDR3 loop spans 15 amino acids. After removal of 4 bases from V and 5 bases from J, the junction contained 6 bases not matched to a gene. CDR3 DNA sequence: TGTGCCAGCAGCTCCCGGGACAGGGGTAAAGATACGCAGTATTTT. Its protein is CASSSRDRGKDTQYF.

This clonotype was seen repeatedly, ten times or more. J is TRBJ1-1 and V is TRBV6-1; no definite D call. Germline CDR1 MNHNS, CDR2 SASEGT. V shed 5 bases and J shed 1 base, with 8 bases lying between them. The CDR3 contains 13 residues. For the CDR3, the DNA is TGTGCCAGCAGTTATTTAGGGAACACTGAAGCTTTCTTT. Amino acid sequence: CASSYLGNTEAFF.

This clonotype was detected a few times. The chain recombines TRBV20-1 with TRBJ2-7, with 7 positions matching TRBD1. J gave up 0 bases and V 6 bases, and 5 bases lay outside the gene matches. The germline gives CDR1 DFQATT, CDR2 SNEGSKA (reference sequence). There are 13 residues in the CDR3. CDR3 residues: CSAYSGGSYEQYV. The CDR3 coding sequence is TGCAGTGCCTACTCAGGGGGCTCCTACGAGCAGTACGTC.